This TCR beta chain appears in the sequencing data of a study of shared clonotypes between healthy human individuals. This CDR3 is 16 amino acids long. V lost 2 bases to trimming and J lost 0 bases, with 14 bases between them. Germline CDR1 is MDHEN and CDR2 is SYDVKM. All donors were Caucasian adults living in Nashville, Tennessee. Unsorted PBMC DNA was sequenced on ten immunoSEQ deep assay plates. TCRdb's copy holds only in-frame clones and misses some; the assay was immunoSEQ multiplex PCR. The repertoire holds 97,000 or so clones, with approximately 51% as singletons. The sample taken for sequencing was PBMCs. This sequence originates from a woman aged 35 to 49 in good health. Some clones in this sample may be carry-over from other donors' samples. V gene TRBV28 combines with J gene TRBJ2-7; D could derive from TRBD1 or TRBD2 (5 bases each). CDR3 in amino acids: CASSLRRWGSSYEQYF. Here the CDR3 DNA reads TGTGCCAGCAGTTTACGACGGTGGGGGAGCTCCTACGAGCAGTACTTC.